The clone carrying this T cell receptor (beta chain) was seen more than once but under ten times. In making TCR cDNA, 5'RACE template switching added a universal primer site and UMIs to it. TCRdb analysed the 5' RACE reads with MiXCR anew, one entry per CDR3 protein. This table holds hundreds of thousands of distinct CDR3 sequences, approximately 12% found once. Germline V gene data show CDR1 as SGHNT and CDR2 as YYREEE (reference sequence). V was clipped by 7 bases and J by 5 bases, with 12 bases between them. This CDR3 is built from 12 residues. This specimen belongs to a study of T cells after yellow fever vaccination.

The chain uses TRBV5-4 and TRBJ2-5; D unresolved. Sequencing used CD4+ T cells sorted from PBMCs, obtained 15 days after the yellow fever booster vaccination. This clonotype originated in a man between 18 and 35 years old who received the YFV17D yellow fever vaccine. The CDR3 coding sequence is TGTGCCAGCCGAGGAGAGGCGGAGACCCAGTACTTC. Translating gives CASRGEAETQYF.